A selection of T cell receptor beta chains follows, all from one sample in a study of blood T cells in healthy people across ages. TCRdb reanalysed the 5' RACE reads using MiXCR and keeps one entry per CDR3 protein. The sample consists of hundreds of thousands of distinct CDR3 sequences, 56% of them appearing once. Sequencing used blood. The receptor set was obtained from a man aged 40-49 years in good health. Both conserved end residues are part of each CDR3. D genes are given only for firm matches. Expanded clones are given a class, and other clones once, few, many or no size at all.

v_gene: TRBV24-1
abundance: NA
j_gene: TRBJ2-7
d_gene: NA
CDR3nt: TGTGCCACCAGTGATTCCCGTCTCCGGGGCGACGAGCAGTACTTC
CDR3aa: CATSDSRLRGDEQYF

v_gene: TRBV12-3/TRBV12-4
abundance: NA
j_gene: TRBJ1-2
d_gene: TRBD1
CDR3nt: TGTGCCAGCAGTTTCGGGACAGGGATTAATGGCTACACCTTC
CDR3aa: CASSFGTGINGYTF

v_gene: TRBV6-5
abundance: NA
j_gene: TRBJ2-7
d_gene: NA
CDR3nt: TGTGCCAGCAGTTACTCGATGGAGGGGGACCTCTACGAGCAGTACTTC
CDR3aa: CASSYSMEGDLYEQYF

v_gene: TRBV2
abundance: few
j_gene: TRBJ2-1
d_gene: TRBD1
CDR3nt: TGTGCCAGCCCCACCGGGACAGGGGGCTTTGGGCAGTTCTTC
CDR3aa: CASPTGTGGFGQFF

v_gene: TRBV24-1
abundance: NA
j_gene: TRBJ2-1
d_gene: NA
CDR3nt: TGTGCCACCAGTGATTTTTCTCGAGCTTTTGAAGAGACCCAGTTCTTC
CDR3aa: CATSDFSRAFEETQFF

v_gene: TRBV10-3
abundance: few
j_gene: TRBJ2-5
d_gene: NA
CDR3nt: TGTGCCATCAGAGACATATCTAAAGAGACCCAGTACTTC
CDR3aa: CAIRDISKETQYF

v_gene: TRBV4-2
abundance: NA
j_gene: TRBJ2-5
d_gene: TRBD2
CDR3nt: TGTGCCAGCAGCCAAGATTGGGGGGGGAAAGAGACCCAGTACTTC
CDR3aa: CASSQDWGGKETQYF

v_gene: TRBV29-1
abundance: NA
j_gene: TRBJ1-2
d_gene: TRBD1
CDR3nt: TGCAGCGTTGAAGATCACAGGGGTGGCTACACCTTC
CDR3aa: CSVEDHRGGYTF

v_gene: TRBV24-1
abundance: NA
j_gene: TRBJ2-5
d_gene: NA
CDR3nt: TGTGCCACCAGTGTAGGGCAGAGCCAGCTCGCAGAGACCCAGTACTTC
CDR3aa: CATSVGQSQLAETQYF

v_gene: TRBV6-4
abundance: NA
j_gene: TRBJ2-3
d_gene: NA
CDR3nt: TGTGCCAGCAGTGACCTTAGGGCCGGGACGCAGTATTTT
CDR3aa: CASSDLRAGTQYF

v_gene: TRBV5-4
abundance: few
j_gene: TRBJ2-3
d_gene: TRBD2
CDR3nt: TGTGCCAGCAGCTGGACTAGCCGGCGACCAGATACGCAGTATTTT
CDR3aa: CASSWTSRRPDTQYF

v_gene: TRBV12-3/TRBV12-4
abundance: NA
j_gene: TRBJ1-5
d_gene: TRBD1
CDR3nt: TGTGCCAGCAGTTCTCCGGACAGGGCGGACCAGCCCCAGCATTTT
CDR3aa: CASSSPDRADQPQHF

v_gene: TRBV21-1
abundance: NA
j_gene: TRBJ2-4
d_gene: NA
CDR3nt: TGTGCCAGCAGCCCACCAGCGTCCAAAAACATTCAGTACTTC
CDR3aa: CASSPPASKNIQYF

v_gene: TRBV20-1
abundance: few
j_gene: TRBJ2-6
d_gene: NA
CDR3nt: TGCAGTGCTTCCATTCCGACAGGTGGCGGGGCCAACGTCCTGACTTTC
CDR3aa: CSASIPTGGGANVLTF

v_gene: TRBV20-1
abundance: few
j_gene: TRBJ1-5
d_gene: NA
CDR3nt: TGCAGTGCTAGAGACAGGCCGGATCAGCCCCAGCATTTT
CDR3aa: CSARDRPDQPQHF

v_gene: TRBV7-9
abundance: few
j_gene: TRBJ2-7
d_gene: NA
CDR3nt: TGTGCCAGCAGCTTACCCGAGTCGGCATACGAGCAGTACTTC
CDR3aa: CASSLPESAYEQYF

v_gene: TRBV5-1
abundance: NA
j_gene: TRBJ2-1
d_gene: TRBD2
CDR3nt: TGCGCCAACAGCTTCACGGCGGGAGACTACAATGAGCAGTTCTTC
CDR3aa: CANSFTAGDYNEQFF

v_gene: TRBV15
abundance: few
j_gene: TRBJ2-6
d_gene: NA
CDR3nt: TGTGCCACCAGCCGTCGGAGGGGGCGCCTGTCTGGGGCCAACGTCCTGACTTTC
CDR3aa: CATSRRRGRLSGANVLTF

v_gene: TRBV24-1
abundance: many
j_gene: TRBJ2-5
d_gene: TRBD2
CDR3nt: TGTGCCACCAGTCCGGGACTAGCGGAAGAGACCCAGTACTTC
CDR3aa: CATSPGLAEETQYF

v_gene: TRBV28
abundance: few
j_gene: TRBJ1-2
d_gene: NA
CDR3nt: TGTGCCAGCAGCCCGTCGGGGCTAAACTATGGCTACACCTTC
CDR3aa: CASSPSGLNYGYTF

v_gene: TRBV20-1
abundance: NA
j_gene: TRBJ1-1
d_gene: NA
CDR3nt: TGCAGTGCAATGGGGAACTGGGCGGACACTGAAGCTTTCTTT
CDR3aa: CSAMGNWADTEAFF

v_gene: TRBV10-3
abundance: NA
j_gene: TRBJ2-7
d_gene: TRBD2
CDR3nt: TGTGCCATCAGACAAGCGGGAGGGCCATCTTCCGAGCAGTACTTC
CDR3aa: CAIRQAGGPSSEQYF

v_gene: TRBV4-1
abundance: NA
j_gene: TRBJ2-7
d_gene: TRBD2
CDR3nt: TGCGCCAGCAGCCAAGATCGCGGGGGTGGGACCTACGAGCAGTACTTC
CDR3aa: CASSQDRGGGTYEQYF

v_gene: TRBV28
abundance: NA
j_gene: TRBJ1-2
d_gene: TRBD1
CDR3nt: TGTGCCGGCCAACAGGGGGCCTATGGCTACACCTTC
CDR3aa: CAGQQGAYGYTF

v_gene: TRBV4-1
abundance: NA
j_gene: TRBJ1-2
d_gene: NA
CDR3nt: TGCGCCAGCAGCCAAGGCGAAGACATATGGGGTGGCTACACCTTC
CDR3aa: CASSQGEDIWGGYTF

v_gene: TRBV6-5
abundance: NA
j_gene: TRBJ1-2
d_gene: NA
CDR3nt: TGTGCCGTAGGGGATTGGGGCTACACCTTC
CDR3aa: CAVGDWGYTF

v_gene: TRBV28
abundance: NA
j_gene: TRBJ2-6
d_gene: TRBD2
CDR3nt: TGTGCCAGCAGCCCGGCGGGGGATCGCTCTGGGGCCAACGTCCTGACTTTC
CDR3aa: CASSPAGDRSGANVLTF

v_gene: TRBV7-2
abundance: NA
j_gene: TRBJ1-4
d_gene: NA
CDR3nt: TGTGCCAGCAGCTTAGAGAGGGCAACTAATGAAAAACTGTTTTTT
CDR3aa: CASSLERATNEKLFF

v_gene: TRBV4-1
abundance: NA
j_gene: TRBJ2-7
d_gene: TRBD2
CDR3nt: TGCGCCAGCAGCCAGGGGACTAGCGGGAAGACGGAGCAGTACTTC
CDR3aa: CASSQGTSGKTEQYF

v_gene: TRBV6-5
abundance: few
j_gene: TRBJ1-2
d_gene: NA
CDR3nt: TGTGCCAGCAGTTACCGAGGACATGAGGATGGCTACACCTTC
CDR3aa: CASSYRGHEDGYTF

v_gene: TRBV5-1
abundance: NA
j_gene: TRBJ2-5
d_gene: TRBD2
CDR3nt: TGCGCCAGCAGCCCCGGACTAGCGCGGAACCCTGGGGAGACCCAGTACTTC
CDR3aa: CASSPGLARNPGETQYF

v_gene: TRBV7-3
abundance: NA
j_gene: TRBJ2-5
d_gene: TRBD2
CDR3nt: TGTGCCAGCAGCTCCGGACGGGGGGAACAAGAGACCCAGTACTTC
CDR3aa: CASSSGRGEQETQYF

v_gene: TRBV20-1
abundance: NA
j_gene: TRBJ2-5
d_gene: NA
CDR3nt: TGCAGTGCTACTCTTGGCGGGACAGTGTCAGAGACCCAGTACTTC
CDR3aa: CSATLGGTVSETQYF

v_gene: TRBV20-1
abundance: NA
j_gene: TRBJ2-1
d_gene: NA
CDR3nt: TGCAGTGCTAGGCGGACCGACGGAGAGCAGTTCTTC
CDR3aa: CSARRTDGEQFF

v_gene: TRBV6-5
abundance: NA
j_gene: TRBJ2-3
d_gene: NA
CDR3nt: TGTACCAGCAGTTACTTCCCAGCAGATACGCAGTATTTT
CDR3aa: CTSSYFPADTQYF

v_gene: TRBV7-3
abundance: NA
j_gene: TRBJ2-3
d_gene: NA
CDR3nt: TGTGCCAGCAGCTCCGTCGGCACAGATACGCAGTATTTT
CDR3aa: CASSSVGTDTQYF

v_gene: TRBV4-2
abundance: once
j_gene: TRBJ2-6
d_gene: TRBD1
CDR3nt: TGTGCCAGCAGCCAAGCTCGGCAGGGGACAGGGGTTGTCTCTGGGGCCAACGTCCTGACTTTC
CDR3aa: CASSQARQGTGVVSGANVLTF

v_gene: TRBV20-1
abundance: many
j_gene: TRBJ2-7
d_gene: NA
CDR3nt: TGCAGTGCTAGAGTAGGGCAGTCCTACGAGCAGTACTTC
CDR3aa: CSARVGQSYEQYF

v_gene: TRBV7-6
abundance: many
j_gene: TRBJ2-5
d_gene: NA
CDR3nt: TGTGCCAGCAGCTTAGTCTTTGGGGAGACCCAGTACTTC
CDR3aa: CASSLVFGETQYF

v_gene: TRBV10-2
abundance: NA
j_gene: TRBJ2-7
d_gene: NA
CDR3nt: TGCGCCAGCAGGGACAGCAGCGCCTACGAGCAGTACTTC
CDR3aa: CASRDSSAYEQYF

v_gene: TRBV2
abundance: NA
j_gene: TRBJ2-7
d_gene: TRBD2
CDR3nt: TGTGCCGTTGTGACGGGGGGTTACGAGCAGTACTTC
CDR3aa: CAVVTGGYEQYF

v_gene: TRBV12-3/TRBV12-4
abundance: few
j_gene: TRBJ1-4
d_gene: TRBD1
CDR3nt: TGTGCCAGCAGTTTAGCTCTCGGGGACAGAGAGGCAACTAATGAAAAACTGTTTTTT
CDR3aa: CASSLALGDREATNEKLFF

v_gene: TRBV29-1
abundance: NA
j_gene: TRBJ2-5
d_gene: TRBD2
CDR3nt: TGCAGCTGTCGTGGGGGGGTCGGAGAGACCCAGTACTTC
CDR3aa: CSCRGGVGETQYF

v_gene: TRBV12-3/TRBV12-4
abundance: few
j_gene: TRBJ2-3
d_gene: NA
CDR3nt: TGTGCCAGCAGTGAATCTGGGGAATCGGATACGCAGTATTTT
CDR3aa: CASSESGESDTQYF

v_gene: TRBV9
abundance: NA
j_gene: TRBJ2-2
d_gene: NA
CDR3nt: TGTGCCAGCAGCGTAGGTAGCGGAGTAAACACCGGGGAGCTGTTTTTT
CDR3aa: CASSVGSGVNTGELFF

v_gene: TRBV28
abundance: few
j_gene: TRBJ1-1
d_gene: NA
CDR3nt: TGTGCTACCTTACTCCAACTCCCCAAAGGGGACACTGAAGCTTTCTTT
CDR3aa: CATLLQLPKGDTEAFF

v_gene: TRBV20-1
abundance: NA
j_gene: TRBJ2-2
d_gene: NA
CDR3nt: TGCAGTGCTAGAAGGCTCGCGAACACCGGGGAGCTGTTTTTT
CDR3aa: CSARRLANTGELFF

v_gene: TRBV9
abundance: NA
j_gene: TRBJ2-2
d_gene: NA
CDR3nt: TGTGCCAGCAGCGTCGTTCTCGGGGAGCTGTTTTTT
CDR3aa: CASSVVLGELFF

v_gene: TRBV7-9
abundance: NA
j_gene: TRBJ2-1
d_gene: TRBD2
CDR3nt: TGTGCCAGCAGCTTGGCGGGGGGATTCCTCAATGAGCAGTTCTTC
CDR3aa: CASSLAGGFLNEQFF

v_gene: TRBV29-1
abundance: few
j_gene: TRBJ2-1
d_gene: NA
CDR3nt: TGCAGCGTTGAACCACCGGCCTCCCGCAATGAGCAGTTCTTC
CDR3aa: CSVEPPASRNEQFF

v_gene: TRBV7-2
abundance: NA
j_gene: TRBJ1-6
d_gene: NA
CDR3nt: TGTGCCAGCAGCTTAGATTATTCACCCCTCCACTTT
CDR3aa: CASSLDYSPLHF

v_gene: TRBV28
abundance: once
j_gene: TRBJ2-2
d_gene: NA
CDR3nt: TGTGCCAGCATTTTTAATAGCGACCCCGGGGAGCTGTTTTTT
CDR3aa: CASIFNSDPGELFF

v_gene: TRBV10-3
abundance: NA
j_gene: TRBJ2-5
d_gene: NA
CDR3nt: TGTGCCATCAGTGAGATAGGGCGGACCCAGTACTTC
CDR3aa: CAISEIGRTQYF

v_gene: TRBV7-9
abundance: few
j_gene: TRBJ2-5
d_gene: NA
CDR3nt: TGTGCCAGCAGCTTAAGGACCATGGTCCCTACACAAGAGACCCAGTACTTC
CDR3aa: CASSLRTMVPTQETQYF

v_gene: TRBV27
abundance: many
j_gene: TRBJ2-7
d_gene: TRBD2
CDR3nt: TGTGCCAGCAGTTTATCTACTAGCGGAGGCTACGAGCAGTACTTC
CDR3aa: CASSLSTSGGYEQYF

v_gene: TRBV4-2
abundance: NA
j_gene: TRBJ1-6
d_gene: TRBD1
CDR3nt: TGTGCCAGCAGCCCGACAGGGTATCATTCACCCCTCCACTTT
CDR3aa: CASSPTGYHSPLHF

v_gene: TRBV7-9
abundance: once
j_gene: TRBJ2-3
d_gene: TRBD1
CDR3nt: TGTGCCAGCAGCTCACAAGGAAAACAGGGGGCTAGAGATACGCAGTATTTT
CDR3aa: CASSSQGKQGARDTQYF

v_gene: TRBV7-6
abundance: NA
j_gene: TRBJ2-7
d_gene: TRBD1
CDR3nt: TGTGCCAGCAGCTTATTTCGGGACAGGGCCAAAACGAATACCTACGAGCAGTACTTC
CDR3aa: CASSLFRDRAKTNTYEQYF

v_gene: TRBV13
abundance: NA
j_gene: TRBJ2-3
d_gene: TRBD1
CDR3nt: TGTGCCAGCAGCCCCGGGACAGGGGAAACAGATACGCAGTATTTT
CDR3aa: CASSPGTGETDTQYF